This T cell receptor (beta chain) was profiled in a study of blood T cell repertoires in COVID-19 (dated by TCRdb to the early 2020s). Context from the whole study: Samples from collaborators originated in the United States, Italy and Spain and spanned both the acute and convalescent phases of COVID-19. The prospective study material was composed of cDNA or gDNA derived from T cells, B-cell-depleted T cells, or PBMCs. Deeply sampled blood TCRbeta repertoires from subjects exposed to, actively infected with, or recovered from COVID-19 were included in the dataset. The repertoires were released in a freely available public database meant as a resource for research on the immune response to SARS-CoV-2. The samples were drawn from the first 160 participants of the ongoing ImmuneRACE study and from 950 to 1,500 subjects provided by 6 global collaborators. The sample metadata nearly always contained a de-identified subject ID, COVID-19 status, age in years and sex. HLA class I and class II types, where available, came from metadata supplied by the sample provider rather than from assay-based typing. On the study overall, not on this receptor specifically: The amount of clinical and demographic metadata varied by source and participant and was provided uncurated.

A word on this clone: Its specific antigen is unknown. No much larger clone exists at a distance of one base, and base qualities are not known. Other DNA variants within this sample encode the same CDR3.

Another Seattle source contributed samples from volunteer blood donors who had recovered from COVID-19. Collaborating institutions collected whole blood in K2EDTA tubes following their own protocols. For TCRbeta analysis, collaborators shipped samples in one of three forms: frozen whole blood, isolated PBMCs, or DNA extracted from either of those sample types. TCRbeta CDR3 regions were amplified from genomic DNA by means of the immunoSEQ Assay, a bias-controlled multiplex PCR. Per the authors' processing: Within the assay, amplification of reference gene primers was used to estimate how many nucleated cells each sample contained. To quantify the absolute abundance of each unique TCRbeta CDR3 rearrangement, sequence reads were collapsed and filtered. Productive Simpson clonality was computed per sample as the square root of Simpson's diversity index over productive rearrangements. This is the immuneACCESS table as TCRdb keeps it, with only in-frame sequences that have V and J called. A part of the clones is gone; compared with another copy, unresolved V genes explain less than half, and the rest is unexplained. V and J calls and clone size are those listed in that table; D and trimming were worked out from the DNA. A total of a few hundred thousand clones appear in this sample, around 81% of them only once. Roughly 3% of the sample goes to the ten largest clones.

Measured from the cysteine to the phenylalanine, the CDR3 is 13 residues long. Kept here is only the CDR3 DNA, which spans 39 bases and is read in frame from base 1. The germline V gene (reference sequence) gives CDR1 as LNHDA and CDR2 as SQIVND. Deletion took 8 bases off V and 1 base off J, with a span of 8 bases between the germline ends. This receptor was obtained from a woman aged 30 to 39 who had recovered from COVID-19. The receptor chain draws on TRBV19 and TRBJ2-2, with no confident D gene call. Sequencing was done on a sample of peripheral blood. The CDR3 reads CASPSGNTGELFF. The nucleotides read TGTGCCAGTCCTAGTGGGAACACCGGGGAGCTGTTTTTT.